Following are 3 T cell receptor beta chains from one sample sequenced in a study of OX40 agonist ivuxolimab in advanced cancers. This table comes from immunoSEQ multiplex PCR, and its TCRdb copy is limited to in-frame clones, with some not included. This table has more than 50,000 clones, roughly nine tenths appearing once. Sequencing used CD4+ or CD8+ T cells sorted from blood, obtained in a trial of the OX40 agonist ivuxolimab. The receptors derive from an adult with an advanced solid tumor such as melanoma, head and neck, liver or kidney cancer.

The chain employs TRBV30 and TRBJ1-2; D is perhaps TRBD1 (6 bases). The germline gives CDR1 GTSNPN, CDR2 SVGIG (reference sequence). The CDR3 spans 12 residues. This chain's CDR3 is CARRRGDGGYTF. DNA of the CDR3: TGTGCGCGGCGCAGGGGAGATGGTGGCTACACCTTC.

V is TRBV7-2 and J is TRBJ1-1; 9 nucleotides agree with TRBD1. Germline V gene lookup returns CDR1 SGHTA and CDR2 FQGNSA. The length of the CDR3 is 15 residues. Trimming took 1 base from V and 6 from J; bases not matched to a gene: 6. CDR3 amino acids: CASSLDGTGGSEAFF. CDR3 DNA: TGTGCCAGCAGCTTAGACGGAACAGGGGGCTCTGAAGCTTTCTTT.

The chain has TRBV11-3 and TRBJ1-5; D is perhaps TRBD1 (5 bases). Trimming took off 11 bases at V and 2 bases at J, with 13 bases between the two ends. The germline gives CDR1 SGHNT, CDR2 YENEEA. The CDR3 sequence is 13 residues long. In DNA form, the CDR3 reads TGTGCCGCCCCCGGAGGGGGCAATCAGCCCCAGCATTTT. It encodes CAAPGGGNQPQHF.